A selection of T cell receptor beta chains follows, all from one sample in a study of cytomegalovirus exposure and HLA in healthy donors. Here immunoSEQ multiplex PCR was the method, and the copy in TCRdb shows in-frame clones only, minus some. This table has 65,000 to 100,000 clones, approximately 71% appearing once. The sample consisted of PBMCs. The receptors here all came from a man aged 35 to 55 in good health and CMV-seronegative. Each CDR3 is given with its conserved first and last residue. D genes are given only for firm matches. A clone size is listed for some rows: how often the clone was seen (once, few, many), or a class if it is expanded.

TRBV27,TRBD1,.,TRBJ2-7,TGTGCCAGCACGGACAGGGGGAGGTACGAGCAGTACTTC,CASTDRGRYEQYF
TRBV6-5,.,.,TRBJ1-4,TGTGCCAGCAGCCAGAGGGGGGGGGATGAAAAACTGTTTTTT,CASSQRGGDEKLFF
TRBV13,.,.,TRBJ2-5,TGTGCCAGCAGCTTAGTAATTTTGCGCGAGACCCAGTACTTC,CASSLVILRETQYF
TRBV14,.,.,TRBJ2-5,TGTGCCAGCAGCCATAGGGGGTATGGCGAGACCCAGTACTTC,CASSHRGYGETQYF
TRBV10-3,.,.,TRBJ2-7,TGTGCCATCAGCCCCGGGTTGAACGAGCAGTACTTC,CAISPGLNEQYF
TRBV11-2,.,.,TRBJ1-4,TGTGCCAGCAGCTTCCAGGGACTGGGTGAAAAACTGTTTTTT,CASSFQGLGEKLFF
TRBV5-1,TRBD2,.,TRBJ2-2,TGCGCCAGCAGCTTGGATCTAGCGGGAGTCACCGGGGAGCTGTTTTTT,CASSLDLAGVTGELFF
TRBV29-1,TRBD1,.,TRBJ2-7,TGCAGCGGATGGGACAGATCCCCCTACGAGCAGTACTTC,CSGWDRSPYEQYF
TRBV19,.,.,TRBJ1-1,TGTGCCAGTAGTCTGGGCCCTGAAGCTTTCTTT,CASSLGPEAFF
TRBV19,TRBD2,.,TRBJ2-7,TGTGCCAGTAGTATCGGACTAGCGGCCCCCTACGAGCAGTACTTC,CASSIGLAAPYEQYF
TRBV30,TRBD1,once,TRBJ1-5,TGTGCCTGGGACAGGGTCGGACAGCCCCAGCATTTT,CAWDRVGQPQHF
TRBV6-5,TRBD2,.,TRBJ2-7,TGTGCCAGCAGTTATCAAGCGGGAATAGCCTACGAGCAGTACTTC,CASSYQAGIAYEQYF
TRBV19,.,few,TRBJ2-5,TGTGCCAGTAGTAGGGGGGGCGGGCCAAGCCTTCAAGAGACCCAGTACTTC,CASSRGGGPSLQETQYF
TRBV14,.,once,TRBJ1-1,TGTGCCAGCAGCCAATCTGTCAGTCAGAACACTGAAGCTTTCTTT,CASSQSVSQNTEAFF
TRBV23-1,TRBD1,.,TRBJ2-2,TGCGCCAGCAGTCAATCGCCGGGAACAGGGGACACCGGGGAGCTGTTTTTT,CASSQSPGTGDTGELFF
TRBV2,.,few,TRBJ1-1,TGTGCCAGCCTCACAGGGATCAACACTGAAGCTTTCTTT,CASLTGINTEAFF
TRBV30,.,.,TRBJ1-6,TGTGCCTGGGGGGATGGAGGGGCCTGGGGTTCACCCCTCCACTTT,CAWGDGGAWGSPLHF
TRBV19,TRBD1,.,TRBJ1-2,TGTGCCAGCCGGACAGGGGTAGACGATGGCTACACCTTC,CASRTGVDDGYTF
TRBV5-1,.,once,TRBJ1-4,TGCGCCAGCAGCTCGCCCAAGGGGGAGACAGAGAGTAATGAAAAACTGTTTTTT,CASSSPKGETESNEKLFF
TRBV19,TRBD1,once,TRBJ1-2,TGTGCCAGTAGTCACTACGGGACAGGGCATGGCTACACCTTC,CASSHYGTGHGYTF
TRBV10-3,.,.,TRBJ1-1,TGTGCCATCAGTGAGTCAGAGAGCTACACTGAAGCTTTCTTT,CAISESESYTEAFF
TRBV19,TRBD1,few,TRBJ1-6,TGTGCCAGTAGTACAGGGATTCGACAGGGCAATTCACCCCTCCACTTT,CASSTGIRQGNSPLHF
TRBV19,TRBD1,once,TRBJ1-1,TGTGCCAGTAGTGCCTACTCCGGGACAGGGCCCACTGAAGCTTTCTTT,CASSAYSGTGPTEAFF
TRBV19,TRBD1,.,TRBJ1-1,TGTGCCAGTAGTGTCAGGGGGCCGACGCCTGAAGCTTTCTTT,CASSVRGPTPEAFF
TRBV7-3,TRBD1,.,TRBJ2-6,TGTGCCAGCAGCACCCCGGGACAGGGGGCGGCTGGGGCCAACGTCCTGACTTTC,CASSTPGQGAAGANVLTF
TRBV5-6,.,.,TRBJ1-1,TGTGCCAGCAGCTTAAGACGACAGTACACTGAAGCTTTCTTT,CASSLRRQYTEAFF
TRBV7-3,TRBD1,.,TRBJ1-1,TGTGCCAGCAGCGCACAGGGGGCGAACACTGAAGCTTTCTTT,CASSAQGANTEAFF